The TCR beta chain under discussion was sequenced for a study of beta chain features in type 1 diabetes. Study-level points and caveats: The analysis here could not establish whether HLA type shapes TCRB rearrangement.

From germline, CDR1 is MGHDK and CDR2 SYGVNS. The CDR3 extends over 14 amino acids. V lost 4 bases to trimming and J lost 9 bases; unmatched junction nucleotides: 7. Points on this clone: Antigen specificity is unknown.

CD45RO/CCR7/CD25/CD127/CD95/CD27 separated CD4+ naive, central memory, regulatory and stem cell-like memory cells by sorting. Reverse transcribing all isolated RNA meant expressed TCRB transcripts were sequenced. Some clones are missing from TCRdb's copy, which holds only in-frame ones; the method was immunoSEQ multiplex PCR. The table includes hundreds of thousands of clones, around 12% detected once. V is TRBV25-1 and J is TRBJ2-1; 9 bases are a match to TRBD2. This TCR was sampled from a man younger than 30 in good health. What was sequenced was naive CD4+ T cells from blood. In nucleotides, the CDR3 is TGTGCCAGCAGTGGGCGGGGGGGGAGGGGTGAGCAGTTCTTC. Translation gives CASSGRGGRGEQFF.